A selection of T cell receptor beta chains follows, all from one sample in a study of T cell responses to AZD1222 COVID-19 vaccine. This table comes from immunoSEQ multiplex PCR, and its TCRdb copy is limited to in-frame clones, with some not included. The sample carries about 120,000 clones, roughly 88% recorded once. The input for sequencing was peripheral blood, taken on day 0 of AZD1222 vaccination. The source of these receptors is an adult in good health. Both conserved end residues are part of each CDR3. Each record gives: D gene, J gene, clone size, V gene, CDR3 protein, CDR3 DNA. A D gene is named only where the DNA matches it firmly. Not all rows give a size; the values are once, few, many and, for expanded clones, a class.

TRBD2,TRBJ2-1,.,TRBV4-3,CASSRERGGLNEQFF,TGCGCCAGCAGCCGAGAGCGGGGGGGCCTCAATGAGCAGTTCTTC
.,TRBJ2-7,few,TRBV15,CATSRDAEGGFAEQYF,TGTGCCACCAGCAGAGATGCGGAGGGGGGTTTTGCTGAGCAGTACTTC
TRBD2,TRBJ2-1,.,TRBV7-3,CASSPRSGGNYNEQFF,TGTGCCAGCAGCCCCCGGTCGGGGGGGAACTACAATGAGCAGTTCTTC
.,TRBJ2-7,.,TRBV21-1,CASSKAQDRGFYEQYF,TGTGCCAGCAGCAAAGCGCAGGACAGGGGATTCTACGAGCAGTACTTC
.,TRBJ1-4,.,TRBV7-2,CASSLAGGTEKLFF,TGTGCCAGCAGCTTAGCAGGGGGTACTGAAAAACTGTTTTTT
.,TRBJ1-1,.,TRBV29-1,CSVMSFGGGRMNTEAFF,TGCAGCGTTATGTCCTTTGGGGGGGGGCGGATGAACACTGAAGCTTTCTTT
.,TRBJ1-2,.,TRBV13,CASRAYKQDSYGYTF,TGTGCCAGCAGGGCCTACAAACAGGATTCCTATGGCTACACCTTC
TRBD1,TRBJ1-1,.,TRBV7-9,CASSWAGTGDTEAFF,TGTGCCAGCAGCTGGGCCGGGACAGGGGACACTGAAGCTTTCTTT
TRBD1,TRBJ2-7,once,TRBV5-1,CASSLRDRSNYEQYF,TGCGCCAGCAGCTTGCGGGACAGGTCCAACTACGAGCAGTACTTC
.,TRBJ2-7,many,TRBV7-9,CASSFREFYEQYF,TGTGCCAGCAGCTTTCGAGAATTCTACGAGCAGTACTTC
.,TRBJ1-1,.,TRBV29-1,CSVERGLDTEAFF,TGCAGCGTAGAAAGGGGATTAGACACTGAAGCTTTCTTT
.,TRBJ1-5,.,TRBV19,CASSIGGLTQPQHF,TGTGCCAGTAGTATCGGCGGGTTGACTCAGCCCCAGCATTTT
.,TRBJ1-3,.,TRBV14,CASSLSTGTGNTIYF,TGTGCCAGCAGCCTAAGTACCGGGACTGGAAACACCATATATTTT
.,TRBJ1-4,.,TRBV7-3,CASSLTGGFNEKLFF,TGTGCCAGCAGCTTAACCGGCGGTTTTAATGAAAAACTGTTTTTT
TRBD2,TRBJ2-3,.,TRBV19,CASNAGRRDTQYF,TGTGCCAGTAACGCCGGGAGGAGAGATACGCAGTATTTT
TRBD1,TRBJ2-4,.,TRBV4-1,CASSLLGQTDIQYF,TGCGCCAGCAGCCTACTGGGACAGACGGACATTCAGTACTTC